The 10 T cell receptor beta chains given below trace back to one sample, sequenced in a study of blood T cell repertoires in COVID-19. Assay: immunoSEQ multiplex PCR; the TCRdb copy retains only in-frame clones and omits some. Of around 230,000 clones in the sample, 75% to 90% were seen once. Material: peripheral blood. The receptor source for this set is a man in his 60s who had recovered from COVID-19.

The chain uses TRBV5-4 and TRBJ2-2; D perhaps matches TRBD1 (7 bases). V lost 9 bases to trimming and J lost 3 bases, with 21 bases between them. Germline CDR1 SGHNT, CDR2 YYREEE (reference sequence). CDR3 length equals 16 residues. The CDR3 region has the DNA TGTGCCATCAATGAGGGAGGCAGGGGGGACACCGGGGAGCTGTTTTTT. Protein sequence: CAINEGGRGDTGELFF.

This clone has just one count. This sample includes further DNA sequences coding for the same CDR3. This rearrangement joins TRBV5-1 to TRBJ2-3; 8 nucleotides match TRBD2. V lost 3 bases to trimming and J lost 3 bases; unmatched junction nucleotides: 3. The CDR3 has 14 residues. Germline-derived CDR1 and CDR2 are SGHRS and YFSETQ. The CDR3 sequence: CASSSGGVTDTQYF. The CDR3 DNA follows: TGCGCCAGCAGCTCCGGGGGGGTAACAGATACGCAGTATTTT.

The V gene is TRBV6-6, the J gene TRBJ2-1, with 11 bases matching TRBD1. The germline V gene encodes CDR1 MNHNY and CDR2 SVGAGI (reference sequence). V shed 0 bases, J shed 7 bases, and the junction held 2 bases outside the gene matches. This CDR3 has 15 amino acids. The CDR3 loop is CASSYSGTGGNEQFF. CDR3 DNA sequence: TGTGCCAGCAGTTACTCGGGGACAGGGGGTAATGAGCAGTTCTTC.

This chain connects TRBV2 to TRBJ1-4, with D perhaps TRBD1 (5 bases). CDR1 is SNHLY, CDR2 FYNNEI, per germline. The CDR3 is 15 amino acids. The V end was cut by 2 bases, the J end by 7 bases, with 14 bases between. Here the CDR3 DNA reads TGTGCCAGCAGTGAAACAGGTTGGGGTGGTGAAAAACTGTTTTTT. Translated: CASSETGWGGEKLFF.

This clone came up a few times. This sequence joins TRBV5-1 and TRBJ2-5; 7 nucleotides agree with TRBD1. V was pared by 7 bases and J by 5 bases, with 14 bases of the junction left unmatched. The CDR3 is made up of 15 amino acids. Germline V lookup: CDR1 SGHRS, CDR2 YFSETQ. The CDR3 DNA follows: TGCGCCAGCTGCCAAGGGGGCGCCGCCGGGGAGACCCAGTACTTC. It specifies CASCQGGAAGETQYF. Complete variable domain (other parts from reference TRBV5-1 and TRBJ2-5): KAGVTQTPRYLIKTRGQQVTLSCSPISGHRSVSWYQQTPGQGLQFLFEYFSETQRNKGNFPGRFSGRQFSNSRSEMNVSTLELGDSALYLCASCQGGAAGETQYFGPGTRLLVL.

V gene TRBV18 combines with J gene TRBJ2-1; TRBD2 aligns across 11 bases. CDR3 length: 15 amino acids. CDR1 and CDR2 (germline): KGHSH, LQKENI. Trimming cost V 3 bases and J 9 bases; bases outside gene matches: 7. CDR3 loop: CASSPPLAGGGEQFF. CDR3 DNA sequence: TGTGCCAGCTCACCCCCTCTAGCGGGGGGAGGTGAGCAGTTCTTC.

This clone was counted a single time. CDR3 residues: CATSVGTGNTEAFF. The CDR3 nucleotides read TGTGCCACCAGTGTTGGGACAGGGAATACTGAAGCTTTCTTT. The rearrangement links TRBV24-1 to TRBJ1-1; 9 nucleotides match TRBD1. The J segment lost 5 bases and the V segment lost 5 bases, leaving 5 bases of the junction unmatched. The CDR3 is 14 amino acids. In germline, CDR1 is KGHDR, CDR2 SFDVKD.

The chain is built from TRBV4-1 and TRBJ2-7; no reliable D call. The V gene lost 2 bases and the J gene lost 0 bases, with 14 bases spanning the gap. From germline, CDR1 is MGHRA and CDR2 YSYEKL. The CDR3 sequence is 16 residues long. The CDR3 coding sequence is TGCGCCAGCAGCCAATCGGTGACTTTAACCTCCTACGAGCAGTACTTC. As protein: CASSQSVTLTSYEQYF.

This clone was recorded only once. The chain combines TRBV2 with TRBJ1-4, with a possible D match to TRBD1 (5 bases). Germline-derived CDR1 and CDR2 are SNHLY and FYNNEI. V dropped 2 bases and J dropped 0 bases, with 7 bases sitting between them. The CDR3 length is 15 residues. Here the CDR3 DNA reads TGTGCCAGCAGTGAACAAGGGGCAACTAATGAAAAACTGTTTTTT. Protein sequence: CASSEQGATNEKLFF.

This sequence joins TRBV6-1 and TRBJ1-5, with 9 bases matching TRBD1. J gave up 0 bases and V 4 bases, and 10 bases lay outside the gene matches. The germline V gene encodes CDR1 MNHNS and CDR2 SASEGT. The CDR3 spans 18 residues. The CDR3 here is CASSVIGTGRYSNQPQHF. The DNA for the CDR3 is TGTGCCAGCAGTGTCATAGGGACAGGGAGATATAGCAATCAGCCCCAGCATTTT.